Following are 21 T cell receptor beta chains from one sample sequenced in a study of tissue T cells after allogeneic stem cell transplantation. Indicated time point: mouse harvest day 14 after allogeneic transplant. The graft held 10^6 splenic CD5+ T cells and 10^7 T-cell-depleted bone marrow cells. Produced via immunoSEQ multiplex PCR; TCRdb's table is partial and in-frame only. This table has around 1,800 clones, roughly half appearing once. The source material was gut tissue. The receptors derive from a female BALB/c mouse given C57BL/6 T cells with graft-versus-host disease after an allogeneic hematopoietic cell transplant.

As for this clone: Mouse gene names apply. The observed sequence ends 1 residue before the CDR3 terminus, with the missing tail filled in from the germline J gene. The V and J genes are TRBV26 and TRBJ1-2, with D unresolved. The V end lost 4 bases, the J end lost 0 bases, and 6 bases lay between the germline ends. The CDR3 totals 13 residues. CDR1 is KGHPV, CDR2 FQNQEV, per germline (reference sequence). CDR3 sequence: CASSPQPNSDYTF. CDR3 bases read: TGTGCCAGCAGTCCACAGCCAAACTCCGACTACACC. The whole variable domain, filled in from reference TRBV26 and TRBJ1-2, reads NSKVIQTPRYLVKGQGQKAKMRCIPEKGHPVVFWYQQNKNNEFKFLINFQNQEVLQQIDMTEKRFSAECPSNSPCSLEIQSSEAGDSALYLCASSPQPNSDYTFGSGTRLLVI.

To note about this clone: Any gene name here is a mouse gene name. Coverage ceases 1 residue before the CDR3 finishes, and the germline J gene fills in the end. The chain employs TRBV1 and TRBJ2-7; possible D gene TRBD2, 6 bases. The CDR3 is 12 amino acids. Germline V gives CDR1 NSQYPW, CDR2 LRSPGD (reference sequence). With 2 bases removed from V and 6 bases from J, the gap between germline ends came to 8 bases. The CDR3 region is CTCSAMGVEQYF. The part of the CDR3 DNA that was read is TGCACCTGCAGTGCAATGGGGGTTGAACAGTAC.

A note on this clone: Only one base separates this from a far larger clonotype, so it likely reflects a read error. Mouse names are used for the genes. The CDR3 end lies 1 residue beyond the end of the read and is filled in from the germline J gene. V usage is TRBV12-1 and J usage is TRBJ2-7, with 9 bases aligning to TRBD2. The germline gives CDR1 SGHSN, CDR2 HYEKVE. The CDR3 length is 15 residues. V dropped 0 bases and J dropped 5; count of bases not matched to a gene: 7. CDR3 protein: CASSLTGGPLDEQYF. The sequenced part of the CDR3 DNA is TGTGCCAGCTCTCTCACTGGGGGGCCGCTGGATGAACAGTAC.

Relative to its sample, this clone is large. Genes and germline come from the mouse. CDR3 DNA, as far as it was read: TGTGCAAGCAGCTTAGTGGGGGGGGCTGAACAGTAC. Translated: CASSLVGGAEQY. The full CDR3 protein reads CASSLVGGAEQYF. This chain uses TRBV16 with TRBJ2-7, with 8 bases fitting TRBD2. The sequence runs out 1 residue before the end of the CDR3; the remainder is reconstructed from the germline J gene. The CDR3 is 13 residues long. Germline V lookup: CDR1 SGHSA, CDR2 FRNQAP. Germline trimming cut 1 base from V and 6 bases from J; bases unmatched to any gene: 2. Using reference TRBV16 and TRBJ2-7 for the parts outside the CDR3, the full variable domain is NAGVIQTPRHKVTGKGQEATLWCEPISGHSAVFWYRQTIVQGLEFLTYFRNQAPIDDSGMPKERFSAQMPNQSHSTLKIQSTQPQDSAVYLCASSLVGGAEQYFGPGTRLTVL.

Within the sample, this clone is medium-sized. Gene names are mouse gene names. The read falls 1 residue short of the CDR3 end, and the missing part is taken from the germline J gene. The chain employs TRBV13-3 and TRBJ1-4, with D unresolved. V shed 4 bases and J shed 3 bases, with 7 bases lying between them. The CDR3 covers 13 residues. Germline V gene lookup returns CDR1 NNHDY and CDR2 SYVADS. Here the CDR3 reads CASSRDPNERLFF. CDR3 DNA, as far as it was read: TGTGCCAGCAGTAGGGATCCCAACGAAAGATTATTT.

On this clone itself: Gene names and germline refer to mouse. The read gets to within 1 residue of the CDR3 end, and the germline J gene fills in the rest. The chain has TRBV3 and TRBJ1-1; no definite D call. The CDR3 sequence is 13 residues long. V was shortened by 2 bases and J by 1 base, with 5 bases between the two germline ends. CDR1 and CDR2 from the germline V gene are SNHLY and FYNGKV (reference sequence). CDR3 residues: CASSLSQNTEVFF. The sequenced part of the CDR3 DNA is TGTGCCAGCAGCTTATCACAAAACACAGAAGTCTTC.

On this clone: These gene names are mouse names. The read terminates 1 residue ahead of where the CDR3 ends, so the germline J gene completes it. The chain links TRBV16 to TRBJ2-3; D gene uncertain. Per the germline V gene, CDR1 is SGHSA and CDR2 is FRNQAP. This CDR3 has 15 amino acids. The V gene lost 0 bases and the J gene lost 0 bases, with 7 bases spanning the gap. The sequenced CDR3 bases are TGTGCAAGCAGCTTAGAGGGGAGGAGTGCAGAAACGCTGTAT. Its translation is CASSLEGRSAETLY. The whole CDR3 sequence reads CASSLEGRSAETLYF.

In this sample, this clone turned up a few times. Mouse gene names and germline throughout. This CDR3 reads CASSRQGASQNTLYF. The sequenced part of the CDR3 DNA is TGTGCCAGCTCTCGACAGGGGGCTAGTCAAAACACCTTGTAC. V is TRBV12-2 and J is TRBJ2-4; 10 bases map to TRBD1. The DNA ends 1 residue before the CDR3 does, and the rest of the CDR3 is filled in from the germline J gene. This CDR3 has 15 amino acids. With V trimmed by 2 bases and J by 0 bases, 1 base remained unmatched. The V gene's germline CDR1 is SGHLS and CDR2 HYDKME.

Regarding this clone: All gene names here are mouse names. The read terminates 1 residue ahead of where the CDR3 ends, so the germline J gene completes it. This chain links TRBV31 with TRBJ2-3; D possibly corresponds to TRBD1 (5 bases). CDR1 and CDR2 from the germline V gene are GKSSPN and SITVG. This CDR3 has 14 residues. V was pared by 1 base and J by 3 bases, with 11 bases between. The CDR3 sequence: CAWSPQGRAETLYF. The sequenced CDR3 bases are TGTGCCTGGAGTCCGCAGGGTAGGGCAGAAACGCTGTAT.

This clone occurred once. This likely stems from a read error, as it lies one base from a far larger clone. Genes and germline are mouse. The read is 1 residue too short to cover the CDR3 end, so that end is filled in from the germline J gene. The sample carries other DNA sequences with the same CDR3. The chain links TRBV13-2 to TRBJ2-5, with 11 bases that match TRBD2. After removal of 2 bases from V and 2 bases from J, the junction contained 1 base not matched to a gene. The CDR3 length is 15 residues. Germline V gives CDR1 NNHNN, CDR2 SYGAGS (reference sequence). CDR3 region: CASGDDWGGQDTQYF. The sequenced part of the CDR3 DNA is TGTGCCAGCGGTGACGACTGGGGGGGCCAAGACACCCAGTAC.

Remarks on this clone: Genes and germline are mouse. The read terminates 1 residue ahead of where the CDR3 ends, so the germline J gene completes it. The chain combines TRBV26 with TRBJ1-1; no clear D. The ends were cut back, 9 bases at V and 6 bases at J, with 8 bases in the middle. This CDR3 region has 10 residues. The germline gives CDR1 KGHPV, CDR2 FQNQEV (reference sequence). CDR3 loop: CARQKAEVFF. The part of the CDR3 DNA that was read is TGTGCCAGACAGAAGGCAGAAGTCTTC. Based on the CDR3 plus reference TRBV26 and TRBJ1-1, the full variable domain is NSKVIQTPRYLVKGQGQKAKMRCIPEKGHPVVFWYQQNKNNEFKFLINFQNQEVLQQIDMTEKRFSAECPSNSPCSLEIQSSEAGDSALYLCARQKAEVFFGKGTRLTVV.

This clone was seen a handful of times. Germline and genes here are mouse. Read coverage stops 1 residue before the CDR3 terminus; the germline J gene supplies the remainder. The chain uses TRBV24 and TRBJ2-3, with D possibly TRBD1 on 5 matching bases. V gave up 4 bases and J gave up 1 base, with 12 bases separating them. The CDR3 consists of 15 residues. CDR1 is KGHTA, CDR2 FRNEEI, per germline. This chain's CDR3 is CASSPPGGGAETLYF. Incomplete CDR3 DNA: TGTGCCAGCAGTCCCCCGGGAGGGGGTGCAGAAACGCTGTAT.

Concerning this clone itself: Mouse names are used for the genes. The missing CDR3 end, 1 residue past where the read stops, is filled in from the germline J gene. The chain is built from TRBV19 and TRBJ2-1; D is unclear. Germline V CDR1 and CDR2: FNHDT, SITEND (reference sequence). V dropped 4 bases and J dropped 0 bases, with 8 bases sitting between them. The CDR3 extends over 14 amino acids. CDR3 amino acids: CASSSWNNYAEQFF. The sequenced part of the CDR3 DNA is TGTGCCAGCAGTTCGTGGAATAACTATGCTGAGCAGTTC. The variable domain in full, with the rest retrieved from reference TRBV19 and TRBJ2-1, is GGIITQTPKFLIGQEGQKLTLKCQQNFNHDTMYWYRQDSGKGLRLIYYSITENDLQKGDLSEGYDASREKKSSFSLTVTSAQKNEMAVFLCASSSWNNYAEQFFGPGTRLTVL.

The table lists this clone with a few counts. Mouse names are used for the genes. Coverage ceases 1 residue before the CDR3 finishes, and the germline J gene fills in the end. The chain links TRBV13-2 to TRBJ2-1, with 8 bases matching TRBD1. CDR3 length equals 13 residues. Germline V lookup: CDR1 NNHNN, CDR2 SYGAGS (reference sequence). Trimming removed 5 bases from V and 7 bases from J; junction bases left unmatched: 5. CDR3 DNA, as far as it was read: TGTGCCAGCGGAGACAGGGGAAGCGCTGAGCAGTTC. Residues: CASGDRGSAEQF. The full CDR3 protein is CASGDRGSAEQFF.

This clone turned up a few times. Each gene name is a mouse one. The read ends 1 residue shy of where the CDR3 ends; the end is completed using the germline J gene. The gene calls are TRBV12-1 and TRBJ1-3; D is undetermined. The CDR3 sequence is 11 residues long. V was pared by 2 bases and J by 3 bases, with 1 base between. CDR1 and CDR2 from the germline V gene are SGHSN and HYEKVE. CDR3 sequence reads: CASSHGNTLYF. CDR3 DNA, as far as it was read: TGTGCCAGCTCTCATGGAAATACGCTCTAT.

On this clone: Mouse germline and gene names are used. Sequencing ends 1 residue short of the CDR3 end; the germline J gene provides the rest. V and J are TRBV26 and TRBJ2-5; D is perhaps TRBD1 (6 bases). This CDR3 is built from 13 residues. CDR1 KGHPV and CDR2 FQNQEV come from the germline V gene (reference sequence). Trimming left V 3 bases short and J 4 bases short, with 8 bases between. The CDR3 sequence: CASSLGQKDTQYF. The DNA read from the CDR3 is TGTGCCAGCAGTCTAGGACAGAAAGACACCCAGTAC.

Concerning this clone itself: Genes and germline are mouse. The read stops 1 residue short of the end of the CDR3; the missing end is completed from the germline J gene. The chain is built from TRBV26 and TRBJ2-1; 8 bases fit TRBD2. This CDR3 spans 13 amino acids. Germline V gives CDR1 KGHPV, CDR2 FQNQEV (reference sequence). Losses at the gene ends were 2 bases for V and 6 bases for J; bases not matched to a gene: 0. CDR3 in amino acids: CASSLGLGAEQFF. CDR3 DNA, as far as it was read: TGTGCCAGCAGTCTGGGACTGGGTGCTGAGCAGTTC. Full variable domain (rest looked up from reference TRBV26 and TRBJ2-1): NSKVIQTPRYLVKGQGQKAKMRCIPEKGHPVVFWYQQNKNNEFKFLINFQNQEVLQQIDMTEKRFSAECPSNSPCSLEIQSSEAGDSALYLCASSLGLGAEQFFGPGTRLTVL.

The count of this clone is one. Gene names and germline refer to mouse. The read is 1 residue too short to cover the CDR3 end, so that end is filled in from the germline J gene. The rearrangement links TRBV19 to TRBJ2-7; D could derive from TRBD1 or TRBD2 (5 bases each). V shed 5 bases and J shed 2 bases, with 17 bases lying between them. Germline V CDR1 and CDR2: FNHDT, SITEND (reference sequence). This CDR3 has 15 residues. The CDR3 DNA, read in part, is TGTGCCAGCAGGATCCGGCTGCGGGGGACCTATGAACAGTAC. It yields the protein CASRIRLRGTYEQY. Given in full, the CDR3 is CASRIRLRGTYEQYF.

As for this clone: The germline and genes are mouse ones. The CDR3 goes on 1 residue after the read ends, and that part is filled in from the germline J gene. This chain connects TRBV4 to TRBJ1-6; no definite D call. TRBJ1-6 is recorded as an ORF, its role being uncertain. V was shortened by 5 bases and J by 10 bases, with 9 bases between the two germline ends. The CDR3 is made up of 12 amino acids. Germline values: CDR1 LGHDT, CDR2 YNNKQL (reference sequence). The CDR3 bases that were read are TGTGCCAGCAGCCATCGTGGGTCGCCCCTCTAC. Its translation is CASSHRGSPLY. Given in full, the CDR3 is CASSHRGSPLYF.

By sample share, this clone is large. Any gene name here is a mouse gene name. Sequencing ends 1 residue short of the CDR3 end; the germline J gene provides the rest. The chain joins TRBV13-2 to TRBJ2-1; TRBD2 is a possible D gene (6 bases). Trimming took off 2 bases at V and 4 bases at J, with 7 bases between the two ends. CDR1 is NNHNN and CDR2 is SYGAGS in the germline V gene (reference sequence). The CDR3 runs 13 residues. The sequenced part of the CDR3 DNA is TGTGCCAGCGGTGAGCTGGGGTATGCTGAGCAGTTC. Its translation is CASGELGYAEQF. The whole CDR3 reads CASGELGYAEQFF.

This clone has just a few counts. The gene names given are mouse names. The missing CDR3 end, 1 residue past where the read stops, is filled in from the germline J gene. The V and J genes are TRBV19 and TRBJ1-2, with TRBD1 matching over 9 bases. The CDR3 is 14 amino acids. Germline CDR1 and CDR2: FNHDT and SITEND (reference sequence). V was clipped by 4 bases and J by 2 bases; unmatched bases: 3. CDR3 sequence: CASSRQGENSDYTF. The CDR3 bases that were read are TGTGCCAGCAGTCGACAGGGGGAGAACTCCGACTACACC.